The entry below gives a single T cell receptor beta chain sequence along with its context. No cognate antigen has been identified for it. Base qualities are not provided; no much larger clone lies one nucleotide away. The germline V gene (reference sequence) gives CDR1 as SGHNT and CDR2 as YYREEE. V is cut back by 2 bases and J by 6 bases, with 4 bases in the junction unmatched. From its cysteine to its phenylalanine, the CDR3 spans 15 amino acids. CDR3 DNA only is kept here, 45 bases in frame from base 1. This specimen comes from a study of blood T cell repertoires in COVID-19 (dated by TCRdb to 2018 to 2020). Background on the whole study: Collaborator samples came from the United States, Italy and Spain and covered acute and convalescent phases of COVID-19. The prospective study material was composed of cDNA or gDNA derived from T cells, B-cell-depleted T cells, or PBMCs. The dataset comprised deeply sampled blood TCRbeta repertoires from subjects exposed to, actively infected with, or recovered from COVID-19. A freely available public database, intended as a resource for researchers studying the immune response to SARS-CoV-2, is where the repertoires were released. Samples were obtained from the ongoing ImmuneRACE study (first 160 participants) and from over a thousand subjects provided by 6 global collaborators. A de-identified subject ID, COVID-19 status, age in years and sex were almost always included in the sample metadata. Where available, HLA class I and class II types were taken from metadata supplied by the sample provider and were not determined by assay-based typing. Study-wide findings and limitations: Clinical and demographic metadata were provided uncurated, with the amount varying by source and participant.

TCRbeta CDR3 regions were amplified from genomic DNA using the immunoSEQ Assay, a bias-controlled multiplex PCR. The original methods were these. Within the assay, amplification of reference gene primers was used to estimate how many nucleated cells each sample contained. Sequence reads were collapsed and filtered to measure the absolute abundance of every unique TCRbeta CDR3 rearrangement. For each sample, productive Simpson clonality was calculated by taking the square root of Simpson's diversity index across productive rearrangements. TCRdb re-hosts the immuneACCESS table, in-frame sequences only. Its copies lack some clones; in the studies checked, an unresolved V gene accounts for under half of them, and the cause for the rest is not known. Clone size and V and J calls were adopted from that table, with D and trimming inferred from the DNA. Within this sample are 120,000 to 150,000 clones, with over 80% of them counted one time only. The ten largest clones capture 0.95% of the sample.

Whole blood was collected in K2EDTA tubes by collaborating institutions according to the institutions' own protocols. For TCRbeta analysis, collaborators shipped samples as frozen whole blood, isolated PBMCs, or DNA extracted from either of those sample types. Sequencing was carried out using peripheral blood. The receptor was isolated from a woman between 50 and 59 years old with acute or convalescent COVID-19. The V gene is TRBV5-4 and the J gene is TRBJ2-2; TRBD2 agrees with 10 junctional bases. The CDR3 amino acid sequence is: CASSLFSGGAGELFF. The DNA sequence is given as TGTGCCAGCAGCTTATTCAGCGGGGGGGCCGGGGAGCTGTTTTTT.